These 24 T cell receptor beta chains were all obtained from the same sample, sequenced in a study of blood T cell repertoires in COVID-19. The repertoire was sequenced with immunoSEQ multiplex PCR; TCRdb's copy has only in-frame clones and lacks some. The data show roughly 92,000 clones, around 87% seen once. Sequenced material: peripheral blood. The receptors were sampled from a human donor with acute or convalescent COVID-19. The donor label of this sample is uncertain.

This clone was seen at least ten times. Other DNA variants within this sample encode the same CDR3. The chain is built from TRBV2 and TRBJ2-7; TRBD1 might be the D (6 bases). Germline-derived CDR1 and CDR2 are SNHLY and FYNNEI. The CDR3 spans 14 residues. V dropped 2 bases and J dropped 0 bases, with 8 bases sitting between them. CDR3 bases: TGTGCCAGCAGTGAAAACAGGGACTCCTACGAGCAGTACTTC. It translates to CASSENRDSYEQYF.

J is TRBJ2-7 and V is TRBV2; 9 nucleotides match TRBD2. Germline loops: CDR1 SNHLY, CDR2 FYNNEI. V was pared by 4 bases and J by 7 bases, with 8 bases of the junction left unmatched. This CDR3 contains 14 residues. This chain's CDR3 is CASSGGGGAGEQYF. Written as DNA, the CDR3 is TGTGCCAGCAGTGGCGGCGGGGGGGCCGGGGAGCAGTACTTC.

The chain combines TRBV19 with TRBJ2-3, with 9 bases identical to TRBD1. The J segment lost 3 bases and the V segment lost 3 bases, leaving 7 bases of the junction unmatched. This CDR3 has 16 amino acids. Looked up from germline, CDR1 is LNHDA and CDR2 is SQIVND (reference sequence). The CDR3 loop reads CASSIRQGGGTDTQYF. The CDR3 DNA follows: TGTGCCAGTAGTATCAGACAGGGGGGAGGGACAGATACGCAGTATTTT.

This clone appeared a single time. The rearrangement links TRBV6-5 to TRBJ2-1; tentatively, D is TRBD2 (5 bases). V was clipped by 6 bases and J by 0 bases, with 6 bases between them. This CDR3 comprises 13 residues. From germline, CDR1 is MNHEY and CDR2 SVGAGI. This chain's CDR3 is CASREVSYNEQFF. CDR3 sequence (DNA): TGTGCCAGCAGGGAGGTCTCCTACAATGAGCAGTTCTTC.

The chain has TRBV20-1 and TRBJ2-1, with TRBD1 identical over 9 bases. This CDR3 is 14 amino acids long. CDR1 is DFQATT, CDR2 SNEGSKA, per germline (reference sequence). V lost 3 bases to trimming and J lost 9 bases; unmatched junction nucleotides: 9. The CDR3 DNA sequence: TGCAGTGCTAGTGGGGACAGGGTGATTACTGAGCAGTTCTTC. This sequence encodes CSASGDRVITEQFF.

The chain combines TRBV30 with TRBJ2-5; TRBD1 matches 11 bases. This CDR3 has 15 residues. J was trimmed by 2 bases and V by 3 bases; bases with no gene match: 5. Germline CDR1 is GTSNPN and CDR2 is SVGIG (reference sequence). CDR3 DNA sequence: TGTGCCTGGAGCCTAGGGACAGGGGGGCAAGAGACCCAGTACTTC. Amino acid sequence: CAWSLGTGGQETQYF.

The chain recombines TRBV6-5 with TRBJ2-4, with a weak D call TRBD2 (5 bases). V dropped 4 bases and J dropped 9 bases, with 16 bases sitting between them. Germline CDR1 MNHEY, CDR2 SVGAGI. This CDR3 has 14 residues. CDR3 nucleotide sequence: TGTGCCAGCAGTTTGCGTCGGGAAGGATCCATTCAGTACTTC. Translating gives CASSLRREGSIQYF.

The chain links TRBV7-8 to TRBJ1-5, with D uncertain. The CDR3 loop spans 18 amino acids. CDR1 is SGHVS and CDR2 is FQNEAQ in the germline V gene. With 1 base removed from V and 0 bases from J, the gap between germline ends came to 16 bases. The CDR3, as DNA: TGTGCCAGCAGCTTAGTAGCGGCGGGAGATTATAGCAATCAGCCCCAGCATTTT. Translating gives CASSLVAAGDYSNQPQHF. Complete variable domain (other parts from reference TRBV7-8 and TRBJ1-5): GAGVSQSPRYKVAKRGQDVALRCDPISGHVSLFWYQQALGQGPEFLTYFQNEAQLDKSGLPSDRFFAERPEGSVSTLKIQRTQQEDSAVYLCASSLVAAGDYSNQPQHFGDGTRLSIL.

The genes are TRBV18 and TRBJ1-2, with a tentative D call TRBD1 (6 bases). Germline V gene sequence: CDR1 KGHSH, CDR2 LQKENI. Trimming removed 3 bases at V and 3 bases at J, with 11 bases between. The CDR3 runs 14 residues. The CDR3: CASSPDSPDYGYTF. The CDR3 region has the DNA TGTGCCAGCTCACCGGACAGTCCCGACTATGGCTACACCTTC.

The rearrangement links TRBV28 to TRBJ1-6; no clear D. The CDR3 covers 14 residues. The ends were cut back, 10 bases at V and 0 bases at J, with 10 bases in the middle. Per germline, CDR1 MDHEN and CDR2 SYDVKM. The CDR3 bases are TGTGCCACCTACCCAAGCTCCTATAATTCACCCCTCCACTTT. Protein product: CATYPSSYNSPLHF.

The genes are TRBV4-3 and TRBJ2-7, with D unclear. The CDR3 runs 15 residues. The germline gives CDR1 LGHNA, CDR2 YSLEER. V lost 1 base and J 2 bases, leaving 12 bases between the germline ends. CDR3 sequence (DNA): TGCGCCAGCAGCCAAGCATCCGGCGGAGCCTACGAGCAGTACTTC. As protein: CASSQASGGAYEQYF.

The gene calls are TRBV18 and TRBJ1-1, with D maybe TRBD1 (6 bases). V was cut by 4 bases and J by 1 base, with 10 bases left in between. Germline V gene data show CDR1 as KGHSH and CDR2 as LQKENI. The length of the CDR3 is 14 residues. The CDR3 DNA reads TGTGCCAGCTCACAGGGGGTTGGGAACACTGAAGCTTTCTTT. This codes for CASSQGVGNTEAFF. Based on the CDR3 plus reference TRBV18 and TRBJ1-1, the full variable domain is NAGVMQNPRHLVRRRGQEARLRCSPMKGHSHVYWYRQLPEEGLKFMVYLQKENIIDESGMPKERFSAEFPKEGPSILRIQQVVRGDSAAYFCASSQGVGNTEAFFGQGTRLTVV.

The chain combines TRBV5-1 with TRBJ1-4; D is perhaps TRBD1 (6 bases). Per germline, CDR1 SGHRS and CDR2 YFSETQ. V lost 0 bases, J lost 0 bases, and 12 bases lay in between. CDR3 length equals 17 residues. In DNA form, the CDR3 reads TGCGCCAGCAGCTTGGATGGGGGCCCCTCAACTAATGAAAAACTGTTTTTT. Amino acids: CASSLDGGPSTNEKLFF.

This clone is a singleton in its sample. This chain joins TRBV5-6 and TRBJ2-7, with TRBD1 matching over 8 bases. This CDR3 spans 16 amino acids. V shed 4 bases and J 0 bases; nucleotides not matched to a gene: 9. The germline CDR1 and CDR2 sequences are SGHDT and YYEEEE. The CDR3 loop is CASSPDGTGPSYEQYF. For the CDR3, the DNA is TGTGCCAGCAGCCCCGACGGGACAGGCCCCTCCTACGAGCAGTACTTC.

The chain joins TRBV5-6 to TRBJ1-6, with 7 positions matching TRBD1. This CDR3 contains 18 residues. CDR1 SGHDT and CDR2 YYEEEE come from the germline V gene. The V gene end was trimmed by 4 bases and the J gene end by 0 bases; junction bases not matched to a gene: 10. The CDR3 bases are TGTGCCAGCAGCCCCCGGACAGGCATGCGCTCCTATAATTCACCCCTCCACTTT. Its translation: CASSPRTGMRSYNSPLHF.

J is TRBJ2-7 and V is TRBV18; TRBD1 aligns across 7 bases. The CDR3 runs to 15 residues. J gave up 3 bases and V 2 bases, and 7 bases lay outside the gene matches. CDR1 KGHSH and CDR2 LQKENI come from the germline V gene. The CDR3 DNA sequence: TGTGCCAGCTCACCAGGGGATGGACAGGTCTACGAGCAGTACTTC. It encodes CASSPGDGQVYEQYF.

The V call is TRBV5-1, the J call TRBJ2-3, with D possibly TRBD1 on 6 matching bases. CDR1 is SGHRS, CDR2 YFSETQ, per germline. The CDR3 consists of 14 residues. Trimming left V 2 bases short and J 0 bases short, with 7 bases between. Here the CDR3 DNA reads TGCGCCAGCAGCTTCGGACAGAGCACAGATACGCAGTATTTT. Protein product: CASSFGQSTDTQYF. Supplemented by reference TRBV5-1 and TRBJ2-3, the full variable domain reads KAGVTQTPRYLIKTRGQQVTLSCSPISGHRSVSWYQQTPGQGLQFLFEYFSETQRNKGNFPGRFSGRQFSNSRSEMNVSTLELGDSALYLCASSFGQSTDTQYFGPGTRLTVL.

The genes are TRBV2 and TRBJ1-3; D remains ambiguous. V lost 9 bases, J lost 4 bases, and 10 bases lay in between. Germline CDR1 and CDR2: SNHLY and FYNNEI. The CDR3 covers 12 residues. The CDR3 sequence is CARGGSGNTIYF. The DNA of the CDR3 is TGTGCCAGGGGAGGGTCGGGAAACACCATATATTTT.

The rearrangement uses TRBV19 and TRBJ1-6; D is perhaps TRBD1 (5 bases). The ends were cut back, 10 bases at V and 10 bases at J, with 11 bases in the middle. Germline V gene sequence: CDR1 LNHDA, CDR2 SQIVND (reference sequence). This CDR3 has 11 residues. The CDR3 sequence is CATGGVSPLHF. CDR3 in DNA: TGTGCCACGGGAGGGGTCTCACCCCTCCACTTT.

A few counts support this clone. The chain is built from TRBV7-9 and TRBJ1-1, with 7 nucleotides matching TRBD1. CDR3 size: 15 residues. Looked up from germline, CDR1 is SEHNR and CDR2 is FQNEAQ (reference sequence). Trimming took 2 bases from V and 4 from J; bases not matched to a gene: 7. CDR3 residues: CASSLLQGFGTEAFF. Here the CDR3 DNA reads TGTGCCAGCAGCTTATTACAGGGGTTTGGCACTGAAGCTTTCTTT.

The V gene is TRBV19, the J gene TRBJ1-1, with D maybe TRBD1 (5 bases). This CDR3 has 15 amino acids. CDR1 is LNHDA and CDR2 is SQIVND in the germline V gene (reference sequence). V was trimmed by 4 bases and J by 1 base, leaving 13 bases between them. CDR3 in amino acids: CASSTSLQGNTEAFF. The CDR3 DNA reads TGTGCCAGTAGTACGTCCCTCCAGGGGAACACTGAAGCTTTCTTT.

The V call is TRBV10-2, the J call TRBJ2-7; 7 bases fit TRBD1. Germline V gene data show CDR1 as WSHSY and CDR2 as SAAADI. Unmatched junction bases numbered 4, after V lost 3 bases and J lost 5 bases. This CDR3 has 13 amino acids. CDR3 DNA sequence: TGCGCCAGCAGTGATAAAGGGGGCCACGAGCAGTACTTC. It yields the protein CASSDKGGHEQYF.

This clone was seen just once. V usage is TRBV24-1 and J usage is TRBJ2-2; D is possibly TRBD1 (6 bases). The CDR3 consists of 15 residues. In germline, CDR1 is KGHDR, CDR2 SFDVKD. Trimming removed 5 bases at V and 1 base at J, with 10 bases between. The CDR3 coding sequence is TGTGCCACCAGTGTTTCCAGGGGGAACACCGGGGAGCTGTTTTTT. It codes for CATSVSRGNTGELFF.

The rearrangement links TRBV30 to TRBJ2-1; weak D call: TRBD1 (5 bases). Trimming took 5 bases from V and 3 from J, leaving 11 bases between them. The CDR3 totals 13 residues. Per the germline V gene, CDR1 is GTSNPN and CDR2 is SVGIG (reference sequence). The CDR3 nucleotides read TGTGCCTGGGCCCCCCAGGGCTACAATGAGCAGTTCTTC. It encodes CAWAPQGYNEQFF.